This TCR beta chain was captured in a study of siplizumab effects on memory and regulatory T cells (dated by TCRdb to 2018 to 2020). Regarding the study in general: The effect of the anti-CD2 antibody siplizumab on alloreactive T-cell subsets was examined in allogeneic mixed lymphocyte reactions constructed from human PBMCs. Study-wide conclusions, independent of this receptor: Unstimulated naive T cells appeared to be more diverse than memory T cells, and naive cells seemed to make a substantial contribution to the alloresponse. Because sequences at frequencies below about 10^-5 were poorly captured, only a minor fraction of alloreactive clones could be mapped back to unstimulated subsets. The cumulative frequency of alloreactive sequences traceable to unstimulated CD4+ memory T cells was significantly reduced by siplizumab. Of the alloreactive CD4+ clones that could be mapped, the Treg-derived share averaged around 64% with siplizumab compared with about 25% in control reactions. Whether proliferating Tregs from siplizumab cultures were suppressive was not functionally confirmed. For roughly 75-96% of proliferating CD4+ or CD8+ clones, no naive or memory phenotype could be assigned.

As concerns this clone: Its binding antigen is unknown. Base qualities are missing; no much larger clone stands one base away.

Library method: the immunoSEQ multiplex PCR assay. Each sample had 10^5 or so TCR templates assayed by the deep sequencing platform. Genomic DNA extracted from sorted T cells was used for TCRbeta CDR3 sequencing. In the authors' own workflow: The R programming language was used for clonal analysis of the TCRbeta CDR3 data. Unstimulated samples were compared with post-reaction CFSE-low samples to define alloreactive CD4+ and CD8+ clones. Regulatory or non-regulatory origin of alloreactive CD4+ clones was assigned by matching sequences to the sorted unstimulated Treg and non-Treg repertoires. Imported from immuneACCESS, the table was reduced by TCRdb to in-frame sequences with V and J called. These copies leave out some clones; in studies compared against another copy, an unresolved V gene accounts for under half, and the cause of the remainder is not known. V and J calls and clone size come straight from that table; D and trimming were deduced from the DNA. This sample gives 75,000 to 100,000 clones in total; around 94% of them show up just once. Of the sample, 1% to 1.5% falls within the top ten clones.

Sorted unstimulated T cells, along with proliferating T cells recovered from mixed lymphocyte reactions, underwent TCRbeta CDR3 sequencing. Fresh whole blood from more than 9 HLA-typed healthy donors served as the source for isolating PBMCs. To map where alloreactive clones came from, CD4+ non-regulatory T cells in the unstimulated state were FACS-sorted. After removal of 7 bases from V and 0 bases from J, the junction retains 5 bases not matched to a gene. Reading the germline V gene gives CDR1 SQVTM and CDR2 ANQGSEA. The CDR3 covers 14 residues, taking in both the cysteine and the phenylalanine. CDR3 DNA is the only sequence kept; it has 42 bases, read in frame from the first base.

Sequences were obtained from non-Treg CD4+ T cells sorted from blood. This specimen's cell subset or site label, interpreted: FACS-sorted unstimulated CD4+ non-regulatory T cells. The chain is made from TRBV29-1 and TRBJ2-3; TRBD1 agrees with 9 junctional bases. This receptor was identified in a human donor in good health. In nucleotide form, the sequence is TGCAGCGCTAAGACAGGGGGAAGCACAGATACGCAGTATTTT. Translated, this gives CSAKTGGSTDTQYF.